The present T cell receptor beta chain was sequenced within a study of CD8 T cells in ankylosing spondylitis. Study findings and constraints: Peripheral blood held disease-linked clones only at relatively low frequency, and these were CD8+. Reportedly, disease-linked clones are significantly enriched in ankylosing spondylitis patients' matched synovial fluid. In the blood and synovial fluid of reactive arthritis, some motif variants had been previously reported.

Each TCR beta library was made by quantitative 5'-RACE that incorporated molecular barcodes. TCRdb reprocessed the 5' RACE reads via MiXCR and lists one record per CDR3 protein. Altogether 340,000 or so distinct CDR3 sequences are present, around 15% being singletons, with the ten largest covering 0.95% to 1.4%. As to this clonotype: The antigen is unknown.

The length of the CDR3 is 11 residues. The V gene lost 3 bases and the J gene lost 8 bases, with 4 bases spanning the gap. Germline assignment: CDR1 SGHDN and CDR2 FVKESK. The sequenced material came from blood, either unsorted or a sorted T cell fraction (not recorded which). The TCR was taken from a male donor with ankylosing spondylitis or in good health (not recorded which). The genes are TRBV14 and TRBJ2-2, with D uncertain. CDR3 DNA sequence: TGTGCCAGCAGCCATAGTGGGGAGCTGTTTTTT. Protein product: CASSHSGELFF. Based on the CDR3 plus reference TRBV14 and TRBJ2-2, the full variable domain is EAGVTQFPSHSVIEKGQTVTLRCDPISGHDNLYWYRRVMGKEIKFLLHFVKESKQDESGMPNNRFLAERTGGTYSTLKVQPAELEDSGVYFCASSHSGELFFGEGSRLTVL.